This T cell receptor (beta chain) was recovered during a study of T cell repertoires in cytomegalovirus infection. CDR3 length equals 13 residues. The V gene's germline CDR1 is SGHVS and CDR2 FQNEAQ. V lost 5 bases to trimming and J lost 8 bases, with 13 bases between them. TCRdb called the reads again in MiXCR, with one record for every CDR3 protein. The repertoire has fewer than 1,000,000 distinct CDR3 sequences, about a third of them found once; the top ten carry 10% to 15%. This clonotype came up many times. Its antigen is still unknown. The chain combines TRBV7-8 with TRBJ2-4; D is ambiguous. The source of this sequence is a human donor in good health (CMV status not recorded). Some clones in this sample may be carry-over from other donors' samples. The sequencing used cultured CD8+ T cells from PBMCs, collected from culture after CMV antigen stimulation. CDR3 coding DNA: TGTGCCAGCAGCCACCGATCAGAAGACATTCAGTACTTC. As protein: CASSHRSEDIQYF.